The TCR beta chain described here comes from a study of shared clonotypes between healthy human individuals. Study in general: Sampling drew on donors who were a couple of women and a few men aged 18 to 49. Three plates each covered CD4 naive and memory; CD8 naive two, CD8 memory one. Study results and limitations: Of the naive CD4 clonotypes, around 5% were shared across several donors.

Germline V gives CDR1 SEHNR, CDR2 FQNEAQ (reference sequence). V was cut by 1 base and J by 5 bases, with 14 bases left in between. This CDR3 is built from 16 residues. As for this clone: Its antigen is unknown.

Libraries were prepared by immunoSEQ multiplex PCR; TCRdb keeps only in-frame clonotypes and omits some of them. Counted here are under 850,000 clones, about two thirds occurring once; the ten biggest clones make up under 2%. This TCR was recovered from a woman younger than 45 in good health. The V call is TRBV7-9, the J call TRBJ1-4; D is perhaps TRBD1 (6 bases). Sample: memory CD4+ T cells sorted from blood. The sample's subset: CD45RA-negative fraction. The CDR3 DNA reads TGTGCCAGCAGCTTAGTGCGGACAGATACAAATGAAAAACTGTTTTTT. Translation: CASSLVRTDTNEKLFF.